The 19 T cell receptor beta chains below were found in one sample sequenced in a study of cytomegalovirus exposure and HLA in healthy donors. The PCR made use of 60 Vbeta and 13 Jbeta primers. Here immunoSEQ multiplex PCR was the method, and the copy in TCRdb shows in-frame clones only, minus some. The data contain roughly 120,000 clones, around three quarters of them singletons. Source material: PBMCs. These receptors were collected from a man aged 18-30 years in good health and CMV-seronegative.

This sequence joins TRBV6-5 and TRBJ2-7; 7 bases align to TRBD2. With 10 bases clipped from V and 1 base from J, the junction kept 13 bases outside the gene matches. Germline V gives CDR1 MNHEY, CDR2 SVGAGI. This CDR3 spans 15 amino acids. The CDR3 spells CATTTRPGGSYEQYF. The CDR3 nucleotides are TGTGCCACCACTACCCGGCCCGGGGGGTCCTACGAGCAGTACTTC.

V and J are TRBV6-5 and TRBJ2-6; D is uncertain. The germline V gene has CDR1 MNHEY and CDR2 SVGAGI. The ends were cut back, 6 bases at V and 0 bases at J, with 9 bases in the middle. The CDR3 totals 15 residues. The CDR3 here is CASSYSRSGANVLTF. In nucleotides, the CDR3 is TGTGCCAGCAGCTACAGCCGCTCTGGGGCCAACGTCCTGACTTTC.

This CDR3 reads CASSMELAGGRGEQFF. Written as DNA, the CDR3 is TGTGCCAGTAGTATGGAGCTAGCGGGAGGGAGGGGTGAGCAGTTCTTC. The genes are TRBV19 and TRBJ2-1, with 12 positions matching TRBD2. This CDR3 spans 16 amino acids. CDR1 and CDR2 from the germline V gene are LNHDA and SQIVND (reference sequence). Trimming at V came to 3 bases and at J to 9 bases, leaving 9 bases not matched to a gene.

The gene calls are TRBV6-1 and TRBJ1-5, with D hard to call. The CDR3 spans 15 residues. V was trimmed by 3 bases and J by 1 base, leaving 10 bases between them. CDR1 is MNHNS, CDR2 SASEGT, per germline. The DNA of the CDR3 is TGTGCCAGCAGTGATGTCCTTTCCAGCAATCAGCCCCAGCATTTT. Encoded protein: CASSDVLSSNQPQHF.

The table lists this clone with a count of one. The rearrangement links TRBV5-1 to TRBJ1-5; no clear D. Trimming pared 0 bases from V and 9 bases from J, leaving 10 bases between. Germline V lookup: CDR1 SGHRS, CDR2 YFSETQ. The CDR3 spans 13 residues. The CDR3 DNA reads TGCGCCAGCAGCTTGGCTGAGCGCGGGCCCCAGCATTTT. Translation: CASSLAERGPQHF.

V and J are TRBV4-2 and TRBJ2-1, with 11 bases fitting TRBD2. Germline CDR1 and CDR2: LGHNA and YNFKEQ. V lost 5 bases and J lost 4; bases outside the gene matches: 7. This CDR3 is built from 16 residues. The CDR3 nucleotides read TGTGCCAGCAGCTCGCCGGGACTAGCGGTATACAATGAGCAGTTCTTC. As protein: CASSSPGLAVYNEQFF.

In regard to this clone: Other DNA variants within this sample encode the same CDR3. V gene TRBV5-1 combines with J gene TRBJ1-1; maybe TRBD1 (5 bases). Germline values: CDR1 SGHRS, CDR2 YFSETQ. V was shortened by 6 bases and J by 5 bases, with 23 bases between the two germline ends. The CDR3 contains 16 residues. The CDR3 protein is CASTTLGSGVGTEAFF. The CDR3 region has the DNA TGCGCCAGCACCACCCTTGGCTCGGGGGTGGGGACTGAAGCTTTCTTT.

The sample holds one count of this clone. The gene calls are TRBV7-3 and TRBJ2-2; 10 nucleotides align to TRBD1. CDR3 length equals 16 residues. Trimming cost V 4 bases and J 7 bases; bases outside gene matches: 9. In germline, CDR1 is SGHTA, CDR2 FQGTGA. The CDR3 coding sequence is TGTGCCAGCAGCTCTCTAGGGACAGGGGCGGTCGGGGAGCTGTTTTTT. Amino acids: CASSSLGTGAVGELFF.

The chain carries TRBV4-1 and TRBJ2-1; the D is unclear. The CDR3 is made up of 14 amino acids. The V and J ends lost 1 base and 7 bases respectively, with 11 bases between them. Germline CDR1 is MGHRA and CDR2 is YSYEKL. CDR3 residues: CASSQVSRSNEQFF. CDR3 in DNA: TGCGCCAGCAGCCAAGTCTCCAGGTCTAATGAGCAGTTCTTC.

The V and J genes are TRBV9 and TRBJ1-2, with TRBD1 matching 7 bases. Germline trimming cut 1 base from V and 8 bases from J; bases unmatched to any gene: 5. CDR1 is SGDLS, CDR2 YYNGEE, per germline. The CDR3 covers 13 residues. The CDR3 bases are TGTGCCAGCAGCGTATTAACAGGGGACGGCTACACCTTC. It yields the protein CASSVLTGDGYTF. Drawing the rest from reference TRBV9 and TRBJ1-2, the complete variable domain is DSGVTQTPKHLITATGQRVTLRCSPRSGDLSVYWYQQSLDQGLQFLIQYYNGEERAKGNILERFSAQQFPDLHSELNLSSLELGDSALYFCASSVLTGDGYTFGSGTRLTVV.

This sequence joins TRBV7-9 and TRBJ2-1, with 7 bases that match TRBD1. The germline gives CDR1 SEHNR, CDR2 FQNEAQ (reference sequence). The CDR3 runs to 15 residues. With 6 bases clipped from V and 8 bases from J, the junction kept 13 bases outside the gene matches. The CDR3 protein is CASSLTGDRADEQFF. Written as DNA, the CDR3 is TGTGCCAGCAGTCTTACAGGGGATCGAGCGGATGAGCAGTTCTTC.

The chain carries TRBV18 and TRBJ2-3; 7 bases map to TRBD2. The V gene end was trimmed by 0 bases and the J gene end by 0 bases; junction bases not matched to a gene: 9. This CDR3 has 18 residues. Germline-derived CDR1 and CDR2 are KGHSH and LQKENI. CDR3 sequence reads: CASSPPAGVATSTDTQYF. In DNA, the CDR3 is TGTGCCAGCTCACCACCGGCGGGGGTAGCAACTAGCACAGATACGCAGTATTTT.

V usage is TRBV30 and J usage is TRBJ2-3; D gene uncertain. V was clipped by 1 base and J by 4 bases, with 6 bases between them. This CDR3 region has 12 residues. Germline lookup yields CDR1 GTSNPN and CDR2 SVGIG (reference sequence). The CDR3 sequence: CAWSASSDTQYF. CDR3 coding DNA: TGTGCCTGGAGTGCCAGTTCAGATACGCAGTATTTT.

This chain connects TRBV4-1 to TRBJ1-5, with 7 bases that match TRBD1. Trimming removed 2 bases from V and 4 bases from J; junction bases left unmatched: 2. Germline V gene sequence: CDR1 MGHRA, CDR2 YSYEKL. This CDR3 comprises 14 residues. Here the CDR3 reads CASSQLQGNQPQHF. The CDR3 DNA follows: TGCGCCAGCAGCCAACTACAGGGGAATCAGCCCCAGCATTTT.

The chain carries TRBV6-5 and TRBJ2-7; 8 bases are shared with TRBD2. The CDR3 totals 15 residues. V lost 5 bases to trimming and J lost 3 bases; unmatched junction nucleotides: 9. In germline, CDR1 is MNHEY, CDR2 SVGAGI. CDR3 bases: TGTGCCAGCAGTAAGCCGGGACTAGTGCTCTACGAGCAGTACTTC. It codes for CASSKPGLVLYEQYF.

The chain carries TRBV28 and TRBJ2-1, with 7 bases aligning to TRBD2. The germline CDR1 and CDR2 sequences are MDHEN and SYDVKM. Trimming at V came to 6 bases and at J to 6 bases, leaving 8 bases not matched to a gene. The CDR3 loop spans 14 amino acids. CDR3 protein: CASRGLSLGNEQFF. In nucleotides, the CDR3 is TGTGCCAGCAGGGGACTATCATTGGGCAATGAGCAGTTCTTC.

In nucleotides, the CDR3 is TGTGCCAGCAGTGAGGGCACCAATAATTCACCCCTCCACTTT. Amino acid sequence: CASSEGTNNSPLHF. The chain uses TRBV6-4 and TRBJ1-6; the D is unclear. Trimming stripped 3 bases from V and 5 bases from J, with 8 bases between. Per germline, CDR1 MRHNA and CDR2 SNTAGT. The CDR3 is made up of 14 amino acids.

This clone was observed a few times. The chain couples TRBV2 to TRBJ2-7; a weak D match, TRBD1 (6 bases). This CDR3 contains 14 residues. Between the trimmed V and J ends, which lost 4 bases and 3 bases, there was a span of 13 bases. From germline, CDR1 is SNHLY and CDR2 FYNNEI. The CDR3 here is CASSGGGTYYEQYF. DNA for the CDR3: TGTGCCAGCAGTGGTGGGGGCACCTACTACGAGCAGTACTTC.

The chain uses TRBV5-1 and TRBJ1-1; TRBD1 matches 9 bases. The CDR3 covers 16 residues. The trim removed 4 bases at V and 0 bases at J, leaving 7 bases unmatched. Looked up from germline, CDR1 is SGHRS and CDR2 is YFSETQ. For the CDR3, the DNA is TGCGCCAGCAGCCCGGACAGGGGTGCGGTGAACACTGAAGCTTTCTTT. Translation gives CASSPDRGAVNTEAFF.